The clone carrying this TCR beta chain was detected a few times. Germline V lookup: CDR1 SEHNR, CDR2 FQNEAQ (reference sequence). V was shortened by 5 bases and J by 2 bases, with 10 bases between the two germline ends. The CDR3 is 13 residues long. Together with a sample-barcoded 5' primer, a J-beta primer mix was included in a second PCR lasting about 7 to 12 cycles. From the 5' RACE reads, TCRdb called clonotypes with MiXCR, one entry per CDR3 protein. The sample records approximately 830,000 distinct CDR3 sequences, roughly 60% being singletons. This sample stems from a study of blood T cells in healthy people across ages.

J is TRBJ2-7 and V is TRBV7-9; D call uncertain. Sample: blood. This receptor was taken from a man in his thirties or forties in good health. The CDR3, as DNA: TGTGCCAGCAGCGACCGGGCCCCCTACGAGCAGTACTTC. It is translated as CASSDRAPYEQYF.